This paragraph reports one TCR beta chain. As yet, its antigen is unknown. This CDR3 comprises 15 residues. CDR1 GTSNPN and CDR2 SVGIG come from the germline V gene (reference sequence). The V segment lost 0 bases and the J segment 10 bases; nucleotides outside the gene matches: 8. The method was immunoSEQ multiplex PCR; TCRdb's version includes in-frame clones alone and lacks a portion of them. The sample yields approximately 99,000 clones, roughly 87% seen once. This entry is derived from a study of PD-1 blockade in classical Hodgkin lymphoma. Study findings and constraints: Baseline diversity in complete responders resembled that of newly diagnosed patients. CD4+ TCR diversity climbed significantly by C4D1, unlike CD8+ TCR diversity.

Every patient had relapsed following autologous stem cell transplantation, and cohorts differed in brentuximab vedotin exposure. Complete response, partial response or progressive disease was recorded as best response. The sample in question was peripheral blood mononuclear cells (PBMCs), obtained before the second cycle of nivolumab. This clonotype originated in a human donor with classical Hodgkin lymphoma. V usage is TRBV30 and J usage is TRBJ2-1; TRBD2 agrees at 11 bases. The CDR3 DNA follows: TGTGCCTGGAGTGTACTAGCGGGGGCCCCCGTGGAGCAGTTCTTC. Amino acids: CAWSVLAGAPVEQFF.